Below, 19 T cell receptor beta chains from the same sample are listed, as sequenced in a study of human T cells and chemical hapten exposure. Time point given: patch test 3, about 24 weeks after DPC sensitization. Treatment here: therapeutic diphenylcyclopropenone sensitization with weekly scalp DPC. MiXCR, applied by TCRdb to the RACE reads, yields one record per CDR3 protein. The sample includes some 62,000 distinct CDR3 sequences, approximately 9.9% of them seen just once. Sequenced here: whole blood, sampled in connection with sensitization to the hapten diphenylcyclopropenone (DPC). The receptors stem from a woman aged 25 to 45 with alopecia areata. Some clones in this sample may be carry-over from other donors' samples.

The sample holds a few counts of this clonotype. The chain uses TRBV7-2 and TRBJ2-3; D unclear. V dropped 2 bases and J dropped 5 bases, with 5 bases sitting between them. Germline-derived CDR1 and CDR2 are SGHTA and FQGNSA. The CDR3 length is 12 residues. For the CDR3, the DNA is TGTGCCAGCAGCTTAAGCCGAGATACGCAGTATTTT. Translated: CASSLSRDTQYF. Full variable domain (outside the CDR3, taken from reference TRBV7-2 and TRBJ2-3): GAGVSQSPSNKVTEKGKDVELRCDPISGHTALYWYRQSLGQGLEFLIYFQGNSAPDKSGLPSDRFSAERTGGSVSTLTIQRTQQEDSAVYLCASSLSRDTQYFGPGTRLTVL.

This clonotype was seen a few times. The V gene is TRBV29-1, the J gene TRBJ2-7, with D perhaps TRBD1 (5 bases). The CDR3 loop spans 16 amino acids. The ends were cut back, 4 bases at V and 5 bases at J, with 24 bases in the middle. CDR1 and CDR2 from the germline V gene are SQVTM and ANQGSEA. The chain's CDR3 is CSVVDGLAGKGNEQYF. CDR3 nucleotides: TGCAGCGTTGTTGACGGTTTAGCAGGGAAGGGGAACGAGCAGTACTTC.

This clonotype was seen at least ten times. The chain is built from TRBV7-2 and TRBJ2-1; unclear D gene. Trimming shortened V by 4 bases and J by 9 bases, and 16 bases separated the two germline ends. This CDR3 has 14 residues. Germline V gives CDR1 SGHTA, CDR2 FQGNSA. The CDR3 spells CASSSTDFTGEQFF. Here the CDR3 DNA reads TGTGCCAGCAGCTCTACCGACTTTACGGGTGAGCAGTTCTTC.

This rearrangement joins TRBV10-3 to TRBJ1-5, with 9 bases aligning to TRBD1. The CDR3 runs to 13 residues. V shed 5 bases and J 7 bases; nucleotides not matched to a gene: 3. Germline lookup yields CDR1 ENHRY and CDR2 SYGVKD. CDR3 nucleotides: TGTGCCATCAGTCCGGGACAGGGACAGCCCCAGCATTTT. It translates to CAISPGQGQPQHF.

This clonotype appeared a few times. This CDR3 reads CASSLAGGELFF. The CDR3 DNA sequence: TGCGCCAGCAGCTTGGCCGGCGGGGAGCTGTTTTTT. This chain uses TRBV5-1 with TRBJ2-2; the D is unclear. V gave up 0 bases and J gave up 7 bases, with 4 bases separating them. Germline assignment: CDR1 SGHRS and CDR2 YFSETQ. The CDR3 length is 12 residues.

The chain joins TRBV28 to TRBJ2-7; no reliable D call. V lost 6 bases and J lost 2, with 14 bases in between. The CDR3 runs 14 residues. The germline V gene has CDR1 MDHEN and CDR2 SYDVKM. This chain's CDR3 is CASRSPGRPYEQYF. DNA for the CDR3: TGTGCCAGCAGGTCCCCCGGCAGGCCCTACGAGCAGTACTTC. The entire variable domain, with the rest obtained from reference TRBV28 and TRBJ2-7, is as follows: DVKVTQSSRYLVKRTGEKVFLECVQDMDHENMFWYRQDPGLGLRLIYFSYDVKMKEKGDIPEGYSVSREKKERFSLILESASTNQTSMYLCASRSPGRPYEQYFGPGTRLTVT.

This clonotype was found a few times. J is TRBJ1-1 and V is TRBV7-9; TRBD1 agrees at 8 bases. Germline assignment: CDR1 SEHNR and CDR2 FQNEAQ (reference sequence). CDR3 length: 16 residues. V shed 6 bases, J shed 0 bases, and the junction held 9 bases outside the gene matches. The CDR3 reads CASRSGTGLLNTEAFF. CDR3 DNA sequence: TGTGCCAGCAGGTCCGGGACAGGTTTATTGAACACTGAAGCTTTCTTT.

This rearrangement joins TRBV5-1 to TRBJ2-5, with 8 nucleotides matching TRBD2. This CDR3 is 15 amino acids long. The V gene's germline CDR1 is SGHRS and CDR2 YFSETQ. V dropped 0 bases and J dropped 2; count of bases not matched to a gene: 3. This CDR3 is CASSLAPGGQETQYF. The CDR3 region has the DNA TGCGCCAGCAGCTTGGCCCCGGGGGGGCAAGAGACCCAGTACTTC.

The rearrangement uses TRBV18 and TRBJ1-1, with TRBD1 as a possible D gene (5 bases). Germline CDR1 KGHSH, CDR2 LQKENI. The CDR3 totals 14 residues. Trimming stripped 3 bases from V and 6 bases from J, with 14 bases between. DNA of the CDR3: TGTGCCAGCTCACCCAGGGAAAGTCTCGCTGAAGCTTTCTTT. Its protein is CASSPRESLAEAFF.

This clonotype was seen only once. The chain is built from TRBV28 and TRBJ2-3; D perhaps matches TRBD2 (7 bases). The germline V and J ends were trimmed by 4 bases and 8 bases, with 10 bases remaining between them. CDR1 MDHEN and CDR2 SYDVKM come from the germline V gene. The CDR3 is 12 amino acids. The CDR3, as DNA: TGTGCCAGCAGTTCACGGGGGGCTACGCAGTATTTT. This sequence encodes CASSSRGATQYF.

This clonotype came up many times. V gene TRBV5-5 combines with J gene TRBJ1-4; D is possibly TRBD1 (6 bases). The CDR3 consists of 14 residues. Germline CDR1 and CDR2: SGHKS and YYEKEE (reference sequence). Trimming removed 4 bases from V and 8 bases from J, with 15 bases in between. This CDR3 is CASSDRRSGEKLFF. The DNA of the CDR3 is TGTGCCAGCAGCGACAGGCGGTCGGGGGAAAAACTGTTTTTT.

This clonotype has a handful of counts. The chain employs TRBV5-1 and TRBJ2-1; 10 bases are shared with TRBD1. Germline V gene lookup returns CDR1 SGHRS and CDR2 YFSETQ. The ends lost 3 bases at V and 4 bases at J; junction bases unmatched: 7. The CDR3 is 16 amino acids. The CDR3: CASSSSGTGVYNEQFF. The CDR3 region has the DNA TGCGCCAGCAGCTCCTCCGGGACAGGGGTATACAATGAGCAGTTCTTC.

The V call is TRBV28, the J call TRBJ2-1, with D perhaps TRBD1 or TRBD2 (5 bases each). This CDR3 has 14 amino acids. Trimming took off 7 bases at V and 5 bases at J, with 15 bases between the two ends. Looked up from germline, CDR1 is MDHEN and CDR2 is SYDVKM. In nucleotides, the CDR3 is TGTGCCAGCACTCCGGGACCACCCAACAATGAGCAGTTCTTC. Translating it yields CASTPGPPNNEQFF. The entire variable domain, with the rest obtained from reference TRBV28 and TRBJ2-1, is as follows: DVKVTQSSRYLVKRTGEKVFLECVQDMDHENMFWYRQDPGLGLRLIYFSYDVKMKEKGDIPEGYSVSREKKERFSLILESASTNQTSMYLCASTPGPPNNEQFFGPGTRLTVL.

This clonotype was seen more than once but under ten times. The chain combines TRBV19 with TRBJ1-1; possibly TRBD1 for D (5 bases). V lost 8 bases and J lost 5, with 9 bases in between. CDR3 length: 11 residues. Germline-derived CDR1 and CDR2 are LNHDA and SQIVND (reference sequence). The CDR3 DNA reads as TGTGCCAGTTATAGGGGAACTGAAGCTTTCTTT. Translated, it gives CASYRGTEAFF.

This CDR3 is CASSPSYRGHGYTF. Written as DNA, the CDR3 is TGTGCCAGCAGCCCCTCCTACAGGGGGCATGGCTACACCTTC. The chain recombines TRBV7-2 with TRBJ1-2, with 9 bases identical to TRBD1. Germline V CDR1 and CDR2: SGHTA, FQGNSA. With 5 bases clipped from V and 6 bases from J, the junction kept 7 bases outside the gene matches. The CDR3 is made up of 14 amino acids.

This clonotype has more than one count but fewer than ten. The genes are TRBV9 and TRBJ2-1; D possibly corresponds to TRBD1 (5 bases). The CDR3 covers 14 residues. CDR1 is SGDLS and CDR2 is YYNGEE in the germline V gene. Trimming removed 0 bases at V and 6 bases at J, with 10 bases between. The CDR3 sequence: CASSVGAGFNEQFF. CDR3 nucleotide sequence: TGTGCCAGCAGCGTAGGGGCAGGGTTCAATGAGCAGTTCTTC.

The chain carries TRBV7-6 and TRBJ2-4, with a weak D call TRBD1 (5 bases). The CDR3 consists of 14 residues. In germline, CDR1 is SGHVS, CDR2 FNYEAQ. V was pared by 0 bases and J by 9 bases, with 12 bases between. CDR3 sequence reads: CASSLAGEGSIQYF. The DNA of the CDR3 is TGTGCCAGCAGCTTAGCAGGGGAAGGCAGCATTCAGTACTTC.

In DNA form, the CDR3 reads TGTGCCAGCAGCCCAGCGGGAGGAAGGCACAATGAGCAGTTCTTC. It is translated as CASSPAGGRHNEQFF. The chain joins TRBV13 to TRBJ2-1, with 9 bases fitting TRBD2. The CDR3 contains 15 residues. V lost 5 bases and J lost 5; bases outside the gene matches: 7. Looked up from germline, CDR1 is PRHDT and CDR2 is FYEKMQ (reference sequence).

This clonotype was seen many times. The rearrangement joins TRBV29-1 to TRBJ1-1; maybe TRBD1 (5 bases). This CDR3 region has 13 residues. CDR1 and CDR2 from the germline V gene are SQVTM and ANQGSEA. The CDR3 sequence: CTAWRGPGTEAFF. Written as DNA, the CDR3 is TGCACCGCCTGGAGGGGCCCCGGGACTGAAGCTTTCTTT.